Listed below are T cell receptor beta chains from one sample, sequenced in a study of shared clonotypes between healthy human individuals. Produced via immunoSEQ multiplex PCR; TCRdb's table is partial and in-frame only. The data contain some 2,000,000 clones, more than 90% of them singletons. Sequences were obtained from naive CD4+ T cells sorted from blood. These receptors were taken from a man aged 18 to 35 in good health. Each CDR3 is given with its conserved first and last residue. A D gene is named only where the DNA matches it firmly. Not every row has a clone size; where given, it reads once, few, many or a size class.

J: TRBJ1-2; D: .; size: .; V: TRBV7-2; DNA: TGTGCCAGCACCCGGACAGCGGGGTATGGCTACACCTTC; CDR3: CASTRTAGYGYTF
J: TRBJ1-2; D: TRBD1; size: .; V: TRBV11-2; DNA: TGTGCCAGCAGCTTGACAGGGGGTCTCTATGGCTACACCTTC; CDR3: CASSLTGGLYGYTF
J: TRBJ2-7; D: TRBD1; size: .; V: TRBV11-2; DNA: TGTGCCAGCAGCTTAGGGCAGGGGGCGTACGAGCAGTACTTC; CDR3: CASSLGQGAYEQYF
J: TRBJ2-7; D: .; size: .; V: TRBV30; DNA: TGTGCCTGGAGGCGAGAGGGACAGCAGTACTTC; CDR3: CAWRREGQQYF
J: TRBJ2-2; D: TRBD2; size: .; V: TRBV10-3; DNA: TGTGCCATCACCAGAACTAGCGGGGCCGGGGAGCTGTTTTTT; CDR3: CAITRTSGAGELFF
J: TRBJ2-1; D: .; size: .; V: TRBV29-1; DNA: TGCAGCGTTGAAGGCTTGAACAATGAGCAGTTCTTC; CDR3: CSVEGLNNEQFF
J: TRBJ2-2; D: TRBD1; size: .; V: TRBV5-6; DNA: TGTGCCAGCAGCTCCGACAGGGGGCATGCCGGGGAGCTGTTTTTT; CDR3: CASSSDRGHAGELFF
J: TRBJ2-7; D: .; size: .; V: TRBV19; DNA: TGTGCCAGTAGTATAGCGAGCGGTACGAGCTACGAGCAGTACTTC; CDR3: CASSIASGTSYEQYF
J: TRBJ2-3; D: .; size: .; V: TRBV9; DNA: TGTGCCAGCAGCGTAGCTAGAACTGACACAGATACGCAGTATTTT; CDR3: CASSVARTDTDTQYF
J: TRBJ2-3; D: TRBD2; size: .; V: TRBV7-7; DNA: TGTGCTAGCAACTTTATAGGACTAGCGGGAGGCGTATTAGGAGATACGCAGTATTTT; CDR3: CASNFIGLAGGVLGDTQYF
J: TRBJ2-3; D: .; size: .; V: TRBV28; DNA: TGTGCCAGCAGTCGGACTGGAATCAGAACTAGCACAGATACGCAGTATTTT; CDR3: CASSRTGIRTSTDTQYF
J: TRBJ1-2; D: TRBD1; size: .; V: TRBV13; DNA: TGTGCCAGCAGCTCAACAGGGGGCAGCTATGGCTACACCTTC; CDR3: CASSSTGGSYGYTF
J: TRBJ1-6; D: .; size: .; V: TRBV5-5; DNA: TGTGCCAGCAGCCACGAGGGGTCCTATAATTCACCCCTCCACTTT; CDR3: CASSHEGSYNSPLHF
J: TRBJ2-7; D: TRBD2; size: once; V: TRBV5-6; DNA: TGTGCCAGCAGCTGGGGGACTAGCGGCTACGAGCAGTACTTC; CDR3: CASSWGTSGYEQYF
J: TRBJ2-5; D: TRBD2; size: .; V: TRBV7-2; DNA: TGTGCCAGCAGCTTAGGTTTACTAGCGGAGTTCCAAGAGACCCAGTACTTC; CDR3: CASSLGLLAEFQETQYF
J: TRBJ2-7; D: .; size: .; V: TRBV27; DNA: TGTGCCAGCAGTTTAACTGGTCTGGGTTACTACGAGCAGTACTTC; CDR3: CASSLTGLGYYEQYF
J: TRBJ1-2; D: .; size: once; V: TRBV30; DNA: TGTGCCTGGAATCCAGTTAACTATGGCTACACCTTC; CDR3: CAWNPVNYGYTF
J: TRBJ2-1; D: .; size: .; V: TRBV30; DNA: TGTGCCTGGAGAAGGCCAGCCTCTTACAATGAGCAGTTCTTC; CDR3: CAWRRPASYNEQFF
J: TRBJ2-7; D: .; size: once; V: TRBV6-1; DNA: TGTGCCAGCAGTGAGACTGTCGGACAGTCCTACGAGCAGTACTTC; CDR3: CASSETVGQSYEQYF
J: TRBJ1-4; D: TRBD1; size: .; V: TRBV6-1; DNA: TGTGCCAGCACGAGTCAGGGGGCGGGTGAAAAACTGTTTTTT; CDR3: CASTSQGAGEKLFF
J: TRBJ1-1; D: .; size: .; V: TRBV7-9; DNA: TGTGCCAGCAGCTTAGACAGGGATAATACTGAAGCTTTCTTT; CDR3: CASSLDRDNTEAFF
J: TRBJ2-3; D: .; size: .; V: TRBV10-2; DNA: TGCGCCAGCCTTAATGATGGAGGGACTACGCAGTATTTT; CDR3: CASLNDGGTTQYF
J: TRBJ2-2; D: TRBD2; size: .; V: TRBV5-4; DNA: TGTGCCAGCAGCTTGGGGCTAGCGGGAGGGCCCGACGGGGAGCTGTTTTTT; CDR3: CASSLGLAGGPDGELFF
J: TRBJ2-3; D: .; size: .; V: TRBV6-6; DNA: TGTGCCAGCAGTTACGGGGTCCGCACAGATACGCAGTATTTT; CDR3: CASSYGVRTDTQYF
J: TRBJ2-5; D: .; size: .; V: TRBV4-1; DNA: TGCGCCAGCAGCCAGACAGGACAAGAGACCCAGTACTTC; CDR3: CASSQTGQETQYF
J: TRBJ2-2; D: TRBD2; size: .; V: TRBV6-4; DNA: TGTGCCAGCAGTATAGCGGGAGGAACCGGGGAGCTGTTTTTT; CDR3: CASSIAGGTGELFF
J: TRBJ2-1; D: .; size: .; V: TRBV9; DNA: TGTGCCAGCAGCGGGGGCCTCTACAATGAGCAGTTCTTC; CDR3: CASSGGLYNEQFF
J: TRBJ1-1; D: .; size: .; V: TRBV27; DNA: TGTGCCAGCAGTTTGGGCGGTGAAGCTTTCTTT; CDR3: CASSLGGEAFF
J: TRBJ2-3; D: TRBD2; size: .; V: TRBV12-5; DNA: TGTGCTAGTGGTTCGTCGGGACTAGCTGGCCCAGATACGCAGTATTTT; CDR3: CASGSSGLAGPDTQYF
J: TRBJ2-3; D: .; size: .; V: TRBV7-2; DNA: TGTGCCAGCAGTCTTGCGTACACAGATACGCAGTATTTT; CDR3: CASSLAYTDTQYF
J: TRBJ2-5; D: TRBD2; size: .; V: TRBV7-8; DNA: TGTGCCAGCCTTCCTTTCGGGAGGGCGGAAGAGACCCAGTACTTC; CDR3: CASLPFGRAEETQYF